The rows below give T cell receptor beta chains drawn from one sample of a study of T cell changes during pregnancy in multiple sclerosis. TCRdb's table, derived via immunoSEQ multiplex PCR, lists solely in-frame clones and lacks some. The sample lists around 86,000 clones, about 93% occurring once. Sequencing used peripheral blood, obtained in the first trimester of pregnancy. The receptors stem from a female donor with multiple sclerosis, enrolled in a pregnancy study. Each CDR3 is given with its conserved first and last residue. Fields, in order: V gene, J gene, clone size, D gene, CDR3 DNA, CDR3 protein. A D gene is named only where the DNA matches it firmly. Expanded clones are given a class, and other clones once, few, many or no size at all.

V: TRBV11-2
J: TRBJ2-3
size: .
D: .
DNA: TGTGCCAGCAGTTATATTGGCCCCCCCGTTTCGGATACGCAGTATTTT
CDR3: CASSYIGPPVSDTQYF

V: TRBV28
J: TRBJ2-3
size: .
D: .
DNA: TGTGCCAGCGCCGGAGGAGATACGCAGTATTTT
CDR3: CASAGGDTQYF

V: TRBV19
J: TRBJ1-1
size: .
D: .
DNA: TGTGCCAGTAGTATAGATCCAAGGGGGACTGAAGCTTTCTTT
CDR3: CASSIDPRGTEAFF

V: TRBV6-5
J: TRBJ2-3
size: .
D: .
DNA: TGTGCCAGCAGAGCTATGACGGAGGCTACGCAGTATTTT
CDR3: CASRAMTEATQYF

V: TRBV19
J: TRBJ1-2
size: .
D: .
DNA: TGTGCCAGTAGTATAGATTTTCGAACGGTTTATGGCTACACCTTC
CDR3: CASSIDFRTVYGYTF

V: TRBV7-9
J: TRBJ1-4
size: .
D: .
DNA: TGTGCCAGCAGCTTAGGGCAGACGGAGGGGGAAAAACTGTTTTTT
CDR3: CASSLGQTEGEKLFF

V: TRBV7-7
J: TRBJ1-3
size: few
D: .
DNA: TGTGCCAGCAGCTTAGCGCCGGGCTCTGGAAACACCATATATTTT
CDR3: CASSLAPGSGNTIYF

V: TRBV5-1
J: TRBJ2-1
size: .
D: TRBD1
DNA: TGCGCCAGCACCACTGCAGGGGGGGACAGGGGCCACATCAGGGCCTCCTACAATGAGCAGTTCTTC
CDR3: CASTTAGGDRGHIRASYNEQFF

V: TRBV19
J: TRBJ1-1
size: .
D: .
DNA: TGTGCCAGTAGTACAGGGTGGGCAAGCACTGAAGCTTTCTTT
CDR3: CASSTGWASTEAFF

V: TRBV2
J: TRBJ2-7
size: .
D: .
DNA: TGTGCCAGCAGTAAGGGGTACGAGCAGTACTTC
CDR3: CASSKGYEQYF

V: TRBV7-8
J: TRBJ2-1
size: .
D: .
DNA: TGTGCCAGCAGCCCGAGCGTAGGGGGAGACCCCTACAATGAGCAGTTCTTC
CDR3: CASSPSVGGDPYNEQFF

V: TRBV29-1
J: TRBJ2-7
size: .
D: TRBD2
DNA: TGCAGCGTCGTGGGACTAGCGGGAGCCCCCCCCTACGAGCAGTACTTC
CDR3: CSVVGLAGAPPYEQYF

V: TRBV7-2
J: TRBJ2-1
size: .
D: .
DNA: TGTGCCAGCAGCTTGGAAGGGGTTGAGCAGTTCTTC
CDR3: CASSLEGVEQFF

V: TRBV19
J: TRBJ2-2
size: .
D: .
DNA: TGTGCCAGTAGTGGGGGCAGGTGGTCGACCGGGGAGCTGTTTTTT
CDR3: CASSGGRWSTGELFF

V: TRBV9
J: TRBJ1-2
size: once
D: .
DNA: TGTGCCAGCAGCGTAGCTACTTCGACAGAATCTAACTATGGCTACACCTTC
CDR3: CASSVATSTESNYGYTF

V: TRBV2
J: TRBJ1-6
size: .
D: .
DNA: TGTGCCAGCAGTGAGGGGCGGGACCTTAATTCACCCCTCCACTTT
CDR3: CASSEGRDLNSPLHF

V: TRBV2
J: TRBJ1-5
size: .
D: TRBD1
DNA: TGTGCCAGCCAGACAGGGAGCAATCAGCCCCAGCATTTT
CDR3: CASQTGSNQPQHF

V: TRBV6-1
J: TRBJ2-7
size: once
D: TRBD2
DNA: TGTGCCAGCAGTGAAGCCTGGGGGGGCTACGAGCAGTACTTC
CDR3: CASSEAWGGYEQYF

V: TRBV4-3
J: TRBJ1-4
size: .
D: .
DNA: TGCGCCAGCAGCCAAGAGCCGACCCCGAGGAACGAAAAACTGTTTTTT
CDR3: CASSQEPTPRNEKLFF

V: TRBV18
J: TRBJ2-6
size: once
D: TRBD1
DNA: TGTGCCAGCTCACCGGGACAGGGGGCGTTTGGGGCCAACGTCCTGACTTTC
CDR3: CASSPGQGAFGANVLTF

V: TRBV28
J: TRBJ2-1
size: .
D: TRBD2
DNA: TGTGCCAGCTTGAGTAGCGGGAGGGCCCTGAATGAGCAGTTCTTC
CDR3: CASLSSGRALNEQFF

V: TRBV6-1
J: TRBJ2-1
size: .
D: .
DNA: TGTGCCAGCAGTACGGAAGGAGCTTACAATGAGCAGTTCTTC
CDR3: CASSTEGAYNEQFF

V: TRBV18
J: TRBJ2-7
size: .
D: TRBD1
DNA: TGTGCCAGCTTAGGGACAGGAGACTACGAGCAGTACTTC
CDR3: CASLGTGDYEQYF

V: TRBV2
J: TRBJ2-2
size: .
D: TRBD2
DNA: TGTGCCAGAAAGTGGGAGGGATCCGGGGAGCTGTTTTTT
CDR3: CARKWEGSGELFF

V: TRBV28
J: TRBJ2-3
size: once
D: TRBD1
DNA: TGTGCCAGCAACCCTCGGGGACAGGGATCCGATACGCAGTATTTT
CDR3: CASNPRGQGSDTQYF

V: TRBV2
J: TRBJ1-5
size: .
D: TRBD1
DNA: TGTGCCAGCAGTGGAGGAACAGGGGGCTTCAATCAGCCCCAGCATTTT
CDR3: CASSGGTGGFNQPQHF

V: TRBV7-3
J: TRBJ2-1
size: .
D: .
DNA: TGTGCCAGCAGCACGGACACTAATGAGCAGTTCTTC
CDR3: CASSTDTNEQFF